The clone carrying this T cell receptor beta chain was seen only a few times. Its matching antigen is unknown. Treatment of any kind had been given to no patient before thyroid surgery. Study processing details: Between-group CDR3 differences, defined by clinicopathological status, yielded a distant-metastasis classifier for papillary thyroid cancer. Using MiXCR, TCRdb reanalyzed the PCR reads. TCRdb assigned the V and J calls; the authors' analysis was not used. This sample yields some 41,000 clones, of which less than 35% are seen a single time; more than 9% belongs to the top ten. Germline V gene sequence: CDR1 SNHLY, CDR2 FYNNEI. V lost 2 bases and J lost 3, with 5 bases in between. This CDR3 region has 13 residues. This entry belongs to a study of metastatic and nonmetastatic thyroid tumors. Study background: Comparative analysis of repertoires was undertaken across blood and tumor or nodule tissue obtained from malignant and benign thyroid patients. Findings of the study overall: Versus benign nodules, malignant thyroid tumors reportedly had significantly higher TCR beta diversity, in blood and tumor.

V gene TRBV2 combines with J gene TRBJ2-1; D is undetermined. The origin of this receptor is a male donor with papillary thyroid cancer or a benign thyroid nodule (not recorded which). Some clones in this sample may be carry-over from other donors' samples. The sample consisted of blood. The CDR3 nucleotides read TGTGCCAGCAGTGAACCAAACTACAATGAGCAGTTCTTC. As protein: CASSEPNYNEQFF.